The entry below gives a single T cell receptor beta chain sequence along with its context. The antigen is unknown. These data belong to a study of memory CD4+ T cells and cytomegalovirus serostatus. Overall study: Healthy Belgian adult donors included about nine CMV-positive and about two dozen CMV-negative people. Study findings and constraints: Each of around 69 CMV-associated TCRbeta sequences occurred in one to five individuals.

The sort gate was single viable CD3+CD4+CD8-CD45RO+ cells for memory CD4+ T cells. CD4+ T cells were isolated by positive magnetic selection. As processed by the authors: After removing out-of-frame reads, 2,204,828 distinct TCRbeta sequences remained. Libraries were prepared by immunoSEQ multiplex PCR; TCRdb keeps only in-frame clonotypes and omits some of them. For V, J and clone size, that table is used; D and trimming come from the DNA. The sample shows about 75,000 clones, just under 80% of them seen only once. The sample consisted of memory CD4+ T cells from blood. The sequence derives from an adult in good health and CMV-seropositive.

DNA for the CDR3: TGTGCCAGCAGCTCTTTGGGGCGGGCCAGGGCTAATGAAAAACTGTTTTTT. Residues: CASSSLGRARANEKLFF. This chain connects TRBV7-2 to TRBJ1-4; perhaps TRBD1 as D (5 bases). CDR1 and CDR2 (germline): SGHTA, FQGNSA. Trimming stripped 4 bases from V and 3 bases from J, with 18 bases between. CDR3 length: 17 residues.